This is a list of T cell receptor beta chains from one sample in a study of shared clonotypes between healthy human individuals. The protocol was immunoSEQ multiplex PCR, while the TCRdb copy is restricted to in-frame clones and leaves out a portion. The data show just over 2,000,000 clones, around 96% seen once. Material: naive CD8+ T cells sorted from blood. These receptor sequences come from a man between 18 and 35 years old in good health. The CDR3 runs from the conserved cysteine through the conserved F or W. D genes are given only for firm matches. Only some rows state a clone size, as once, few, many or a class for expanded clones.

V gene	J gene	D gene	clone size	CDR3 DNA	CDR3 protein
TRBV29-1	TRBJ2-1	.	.	TGCAGCGTTGAAGAAAATCGGGGGAACGATGAGCAGTTCTTC	CSVEENRGNDEQFF
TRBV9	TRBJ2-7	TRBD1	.	TGTGCCAGCAGCGCTGGACAGGGGACCTACGAGCAGTACTTC	CASSAGQGTYEQYF
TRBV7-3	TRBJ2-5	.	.	TGTGCCAGCAGCTTGGGTCTGGGTCAAGAGACCCAGTACTTC	CASSLGLGQETQYF
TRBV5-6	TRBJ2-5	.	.	TGTGCCAGCAGCTTGGAGGGGCTAGAGACCCAGTACTTC	CASSLEGLETQYF
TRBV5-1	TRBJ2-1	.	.	TGCGCCAGCAGCTTGTATCTAGAATACAATTCCTACAATGAGCAGTTCTTC	CASSLYLEYNSYNEQFF
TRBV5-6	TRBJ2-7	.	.	TGTGTCAGCAGCTTTCCGGGTGGCGAGCAGTACTTC	CVSSFPGGEQYF
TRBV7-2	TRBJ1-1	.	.	TGTGCCAGCAGCGAATGGGACACTGAAGCTTTCTTT	CASSEWDTEAFF
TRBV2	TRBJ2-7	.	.	TGTGCCAGCAGTGAGCGGCTAGCTTCCTACGAGCAGTACTTC	CASSERLASYEQYF
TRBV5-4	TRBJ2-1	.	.	TGTGCCAGCAGCTTATCGGGGAATGAGCAGTTCTTC	CASSLSGNEQFF
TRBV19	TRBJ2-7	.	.	TGTGCCAGTTCCCTGGGGAATCCGGACTACGAGCAGTACTTC	CASSLGNPDYEQYF
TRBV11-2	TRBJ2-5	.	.	TGTGCCAGTAGCTTTTCCCAAGAGACCCAGTACTTC	CASSFSQETQYF
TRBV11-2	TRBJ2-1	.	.	TGTGCCAGCAGCTTAGTAGCTAGATCTGTGAATGAGCAGTTCTTC	CASSLVARSVNEQFF
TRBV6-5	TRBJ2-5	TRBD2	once	TGTGCCAGCAGTTACGATGCGGGAGGCCCAGAGACCCAGTACTTC	CASSYDAGGPETQYF
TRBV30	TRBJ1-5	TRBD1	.	TGTGCCTGGAGTTCCGGACAGGGGCGGAATCAGCCCCAGCATTTT	CAWSSGQGRNQPQHF
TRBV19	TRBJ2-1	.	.	TGTGCCAGTCTAGGTGGGTCCTACAATGAGCAGTTCTTC	CASLGGSYNEQFF
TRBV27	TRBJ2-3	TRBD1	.	TGTGCCAGCAGTCCGAGGACAGGGGGGGGAGATACGCAGTATTTT	CASSPRTGGGDTQYF
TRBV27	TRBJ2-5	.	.	TGTGCCAGCAGTCCCCGCGGATGGGAGACCCAGTACTTC	CASSPRGWETQYF
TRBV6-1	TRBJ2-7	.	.	TGTGCCAGCTTGACCCAGGGTTGGGACGAGCAGTACTTC	CASLTQGWDEQYF
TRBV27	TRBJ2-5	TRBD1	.	TGTGCCAGCAGACGGGACAGGGGGCGGGAGACCCAGTACTTC	CASRRDRGRETQYF
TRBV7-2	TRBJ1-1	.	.	TGTGCCAGCAGCTTAGGGAAGACAAGGAACACTGAAGCTTTCTTT	CASSLGKTRNTEAFF
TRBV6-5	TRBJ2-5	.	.	TGTGCCAGCAGTTACCCGGGCCAACGGGAGACCCAGTACTTC	CASSYPGQRETQYF
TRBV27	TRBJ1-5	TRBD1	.	TGTGCCAGCAGTTTATTCGGGACAGGGGTTCAGCCCCAGCATTTT	CASSLFGTGVQPQHF
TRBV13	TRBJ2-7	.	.	TGTGCCAGCAGCTTAGGTGGATATAGCTCCTACGAGCAGTACTTC	CASSLGGYSSYEQYF
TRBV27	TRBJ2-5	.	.	TGTGCCAGCAGTTGGTTCGCCAGCGACGAGACCCAGTACTTC	CASSWFASDETQYF
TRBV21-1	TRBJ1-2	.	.	TGTGCCAGCAGCAAAAATCCGGGACAGCCCTATGGCTACACCTTC	CASSKNPGQPYGYTF
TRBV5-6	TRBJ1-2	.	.	TGTGCCAGCAGCTTGGACAGGGAGATTTACTATGGCTACACCTTC	CASSLDREIYYGYTF
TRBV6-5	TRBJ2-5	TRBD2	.	TGTGCCAGCAGAACTAGCGGGGGGGCTGAGACCCAGTACTTC	CASRTSGGAETQYF
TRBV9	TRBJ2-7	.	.	TGTGCCAGCAGCGTAGGACAAAGCTCCTACGAGCAGTACTTC	CASSVGQSSYEQYF
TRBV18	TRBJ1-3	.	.	TGTGCCAGCTCCCCAAACCGGGGGCAGATCTCTGGAAACACCATATATTTT	CASSPNRGQISGNTIYF
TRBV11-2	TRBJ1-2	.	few	TGTGCCAGCAGCTTCGGGGGGCCGACTGGCTACACCTTC	CASSFGGPTGYTF
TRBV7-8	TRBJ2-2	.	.	TGTGCCAGCAGCCCCGGTGTGGCCGGGGAGCTGTTTTTT	CASSPGVAGELFF
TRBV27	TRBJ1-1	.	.	TGTGCCAGCAGTTTAGTTCCGGGGTTCTATTCGATGAACACTGAAGCTTTCTTT	CASSLVPGFYSMNTEAFF
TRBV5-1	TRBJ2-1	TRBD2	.	TGCGCCAGCCGGGGAGGGAAAGATGAGCAGTTCTTC	CASRGGKDEQFF
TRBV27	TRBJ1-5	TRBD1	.	TGTGCCAGCAGTTTGGGCAGGGGGTATAATCAGCCCCAGCATTTT	CASSLGRGYNQPQHF
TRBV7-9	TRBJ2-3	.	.	TGTGCCAGCAGCTCCTTCGGGACCGAGAGCACAGATACGCAGTATTTT	CASSSFGTESTDTQYF
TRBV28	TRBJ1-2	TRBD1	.	TGTGCCAGCAGTTGGGACAGGGCCTATGGCTACACCTTC	CASSWDRAYGYTF
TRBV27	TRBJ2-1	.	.	TGTGCCAGCGGCTGGAGATACAATGAGCAGTTCTTC	CASGWRYNEQFF
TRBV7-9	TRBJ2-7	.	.	TGTGCCAGCAGCCCGGAGTACATACGGGGGCAGTACTTC	CASSPEYIRGQYF